These T cell receptor beta chains were read from a single sample in a study of blood T cell repertoires in COVID-19. The table came from immunoSEQ multiplex PCR; TCRdb's copy has only in-frame clones and leaves some out. The sample consists of about 140,000 clones, approximately 86% of them appearing once. Sequenced input: peripheral blood. The receptor source for this set is a human donor in a cohort sampled during active COVID-19. CDR3s leave out the opening cysteine and the closing phenylalanine or tryptophan.

V: TRBV4-1; J: TRBJ2-7; CDR3: ASSQGMASGAYEQY
V: TRBV5-1; J: TRBJ2-7; CDR3: ATRGQSSYEQY
V: TRBV7-8; J: TRBJ2-1; CDR3: ASSLEAGGHNEQF
V: TRBV9; J: TRBJ2-3; CDR3: ASSDPNLRDTQY
V: TRBV24-1; J: TRBJ2-1; CDR3: ATSGFGTSGRDEQF
V: TRBV30; J: TRBJ1-3; CDR3: AWSRNRVTGNTIY
V: TRBV7-9; J: TRBJ2-7; CDR3: ASSIGTGVYEQY
V: TRBV9; J: TRBJ2-1; CDR3: ASSVGQGHNEQF
V: TRBV7-9; J: TRBJ1-1; CDR3: ASSLETLGTEAF
V: TRBV2; J: TRBJ1-1; CDR3: ASSGGSGETEAF
V: TRBV2; J: TRBJ1-4; CDR3: ASRPLGGADEKLF
V: TRBV4-1; J: TRBJ2-7; CDR3: ASSQGRVSYEQY
V: TRBV3-1/TRBV3-2; J: TRBJ2-1; CDR3: ASSQALGGSLGEQF
V: TRBV18; J: TRBJ2-5; CDR3: ANSQNGAGGQETQY
V: TRBV29-1; J: TRBJ1-1; CDR3: SVEPSGGGTEAF
V: TRBV10-2; J: TRBJ2-5; CDR3: ASSETSGGSQY
V: TRBV15; J: TRBJ2-5; CDR3: ATSRLPGTGGQETQY
V: TRBV27; J: TRBJ2-7; CDR3: ASSLSGLDAYEQY